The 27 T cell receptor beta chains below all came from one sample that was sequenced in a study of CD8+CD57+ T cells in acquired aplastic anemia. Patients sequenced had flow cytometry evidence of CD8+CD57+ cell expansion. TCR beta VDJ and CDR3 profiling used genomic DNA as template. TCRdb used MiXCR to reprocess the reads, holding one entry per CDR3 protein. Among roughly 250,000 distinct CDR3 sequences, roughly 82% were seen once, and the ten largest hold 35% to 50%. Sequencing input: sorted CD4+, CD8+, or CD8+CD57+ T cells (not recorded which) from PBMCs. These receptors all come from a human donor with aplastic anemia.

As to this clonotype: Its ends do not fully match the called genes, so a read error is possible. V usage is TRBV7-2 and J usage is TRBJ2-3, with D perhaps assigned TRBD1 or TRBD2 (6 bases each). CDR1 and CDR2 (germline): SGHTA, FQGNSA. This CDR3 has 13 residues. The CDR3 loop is CASSDGGGDKQQF. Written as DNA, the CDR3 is TGTGCCAGCAGCGACGGGGGCGGAGATAAGCAGCAGTTT.

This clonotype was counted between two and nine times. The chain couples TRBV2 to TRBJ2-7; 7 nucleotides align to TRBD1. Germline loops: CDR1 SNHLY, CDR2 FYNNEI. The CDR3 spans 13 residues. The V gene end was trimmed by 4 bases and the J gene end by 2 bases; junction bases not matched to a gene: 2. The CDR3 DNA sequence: TGTGCCAGCAGTGGACAGGGTACCTACGAGCAGTACTTC. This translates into CASSGQGTYEQYF. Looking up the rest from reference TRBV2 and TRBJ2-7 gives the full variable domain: EPEVTQTPSHQVTQMGQEVILRCVPISNHLYFYWYRQILGQKVEFLVSFYNNEISEKSEIFDDQFSVERPDGSNFTLKIRSTKLEDSAMYFCASSGQGTYEQYFGPGTRLTVT.

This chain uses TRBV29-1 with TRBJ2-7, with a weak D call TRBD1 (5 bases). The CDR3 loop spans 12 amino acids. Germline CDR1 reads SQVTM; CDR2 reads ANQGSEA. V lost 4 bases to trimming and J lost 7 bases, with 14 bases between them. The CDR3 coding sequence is TGCAGCGTTGTTAAAGGGGCCGGGGAGCAGTACTTC. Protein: CSVVKGAGEQYF.

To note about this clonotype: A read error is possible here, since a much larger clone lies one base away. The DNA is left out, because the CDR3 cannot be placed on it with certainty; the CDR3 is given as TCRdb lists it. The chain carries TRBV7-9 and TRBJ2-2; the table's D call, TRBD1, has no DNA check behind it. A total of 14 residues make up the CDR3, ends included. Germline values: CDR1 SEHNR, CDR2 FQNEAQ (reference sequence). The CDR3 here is CASSVVPGALFFGF.

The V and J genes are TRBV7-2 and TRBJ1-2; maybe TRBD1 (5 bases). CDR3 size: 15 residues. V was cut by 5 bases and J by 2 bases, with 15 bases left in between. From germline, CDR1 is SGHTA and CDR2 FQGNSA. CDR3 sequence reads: CASSSGGTANYGYTF. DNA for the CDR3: TGTGCCAGCAGCAGCGGGGGTACCGCCAACTATGGCTACACCTTC. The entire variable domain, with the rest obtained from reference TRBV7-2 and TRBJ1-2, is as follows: GAGVSQSPSNKVTEKGKDVELRCDPISGHTALYWYRQSLGQGLEFLIYFQGNSAPDKSGLPSDRFSAERTGGSVSTLTIQRTQQEDSAVYLCASSSGGTANYGYTFGSGTRLTVV.

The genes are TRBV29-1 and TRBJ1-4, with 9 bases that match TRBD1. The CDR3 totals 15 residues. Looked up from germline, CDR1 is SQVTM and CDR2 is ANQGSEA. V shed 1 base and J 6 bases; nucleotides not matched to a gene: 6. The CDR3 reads CSVEASGQGDEKLFF. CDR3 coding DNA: TGCAGCGTTGAAGCCTCGGGACAGGGAGATGAAAAACTGTTTTTT.

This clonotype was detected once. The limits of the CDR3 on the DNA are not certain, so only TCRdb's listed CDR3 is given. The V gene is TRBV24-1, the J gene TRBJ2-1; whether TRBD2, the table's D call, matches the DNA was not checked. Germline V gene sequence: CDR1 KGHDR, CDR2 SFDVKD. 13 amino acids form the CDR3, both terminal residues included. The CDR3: CASSEVAAGTGSF.

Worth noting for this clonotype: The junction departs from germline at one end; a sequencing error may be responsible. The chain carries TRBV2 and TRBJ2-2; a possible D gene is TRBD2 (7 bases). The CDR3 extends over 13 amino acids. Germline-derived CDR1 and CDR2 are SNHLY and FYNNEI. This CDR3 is CASGSGGAGAQFF. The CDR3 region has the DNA TGCGCCAGCGGCTCGGGGGGCGCAGGGGCGCAGTTTTTT.

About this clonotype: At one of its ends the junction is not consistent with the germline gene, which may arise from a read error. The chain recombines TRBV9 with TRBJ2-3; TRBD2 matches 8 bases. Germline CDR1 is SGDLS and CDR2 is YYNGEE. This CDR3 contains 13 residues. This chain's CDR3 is CASGNAGGHPQDF. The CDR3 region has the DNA TGTGCCAGCGGCAACGCGGGGGGACACCCGCAGGATTTT.

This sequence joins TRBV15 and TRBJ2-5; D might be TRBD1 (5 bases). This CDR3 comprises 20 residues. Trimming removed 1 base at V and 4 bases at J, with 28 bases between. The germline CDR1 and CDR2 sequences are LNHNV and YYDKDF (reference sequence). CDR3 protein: CATSRASQQYGHPPGETQYF. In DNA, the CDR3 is TGTGCCACCAGCAGAGCTAGTCAGCAGTACGGACACCCTCCGGGAGAGACCCAGTACTTC.

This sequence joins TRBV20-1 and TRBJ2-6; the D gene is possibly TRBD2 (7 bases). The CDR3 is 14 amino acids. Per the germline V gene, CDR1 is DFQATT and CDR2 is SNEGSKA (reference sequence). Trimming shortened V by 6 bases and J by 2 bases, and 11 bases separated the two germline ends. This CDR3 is CSAREGAGANVLTF. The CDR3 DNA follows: TGCAGTGCAAGGGAGGGGGCTGGGGCCAACGTCCTGACTTTC.

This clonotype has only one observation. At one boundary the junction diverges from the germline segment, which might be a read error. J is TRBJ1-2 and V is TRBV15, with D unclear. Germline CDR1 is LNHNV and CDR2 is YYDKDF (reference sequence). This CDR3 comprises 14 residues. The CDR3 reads CATSGSSEDYAQNF. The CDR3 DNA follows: TGTGCCACCAGTGGAAGCAGCGAGGACTATGCCCAGAACTTC. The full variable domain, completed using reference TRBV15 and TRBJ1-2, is DAMVIQNPRYQVTQFGKPVTLSCSQTLNHNVMYWYQQKSSQAPKLLFHYYDKDFNNEADTPDNFQSRRPNTSFCFLDIRSPGLGDTAMYLCATSGSSEDYAQNFGSGTRLTVV.

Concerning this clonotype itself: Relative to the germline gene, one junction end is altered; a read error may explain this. This CDR3 reads CASSGGGRGSGYTF. CDR3 DNA sequence: TGTGCCAGCAGCGGAGGCGGGAGGGGTAGCGGCTACACCTTC. The V and J genes are TRBV15 and TRBJ1-2, with a weak D call TRBD1 (5 bases). CDR1 LNHNV and CDR2 YYDKDF come from the germline V gene (reference sequence). The CDR3 extends over 14 amino acids. The full variable domain, in which reference TRBV15 and TRBJ1-2 provide the parts outside the CDR3, is DAMVIQNPRYQVTQFGKPVTLSCSQTLNHNVMYWYQQKSSQAPKLLFHYYDKDFNNEADTPDNFQSRRPNTSFCFLDIRSPGLGDTAMYLCASSGGGRGSGYTFGSGTRLTVV.

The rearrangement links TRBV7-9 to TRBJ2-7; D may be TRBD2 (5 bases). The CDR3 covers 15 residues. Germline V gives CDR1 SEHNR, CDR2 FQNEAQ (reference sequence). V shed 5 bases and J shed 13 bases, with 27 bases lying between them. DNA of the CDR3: TGTGCCAGCAGCGTACTACCCGGGGAGCTGTATTTTCGATACTTC. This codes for CASSVLPGELYFRYF.

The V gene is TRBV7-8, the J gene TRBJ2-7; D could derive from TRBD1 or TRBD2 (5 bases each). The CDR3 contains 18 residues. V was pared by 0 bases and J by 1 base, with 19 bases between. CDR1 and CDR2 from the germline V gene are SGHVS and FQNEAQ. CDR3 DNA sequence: TGTGCCAGCAGCTTAGCGGGAGATCGGACAACGCAGTCCTACGAGCAGTACGTC. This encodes CASSLAGDRTTQSYEQYV.

CDR3 sequence reads: CASSFSRGGAGTDTQYF. CDR3 DNA sequence: TGTGCCAGCAGCTTTTCGCGCGGGGGGGCCGGCACAGATACGCAGTATTTT. The chain uses TRBV11-1 and TRBJ2-3; the match to TRBD2 covers 9 bases. The germline V gene has CDR1 SGHAT and CDR2 FQDESV (reference sequence). CDR3 length: 17 amino acids. V shed 3 bases and J 1 base; nucleotides not matched to a gene: 8.

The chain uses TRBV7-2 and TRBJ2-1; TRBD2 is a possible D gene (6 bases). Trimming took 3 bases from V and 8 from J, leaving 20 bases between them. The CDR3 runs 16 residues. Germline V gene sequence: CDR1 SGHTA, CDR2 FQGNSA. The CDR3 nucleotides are TGTGCCAGCAGCTTTAAAAGAGGTGGGGGGAGCTATGAGCAGTTCTTC. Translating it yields CASSFKRGGGSYEQFF.

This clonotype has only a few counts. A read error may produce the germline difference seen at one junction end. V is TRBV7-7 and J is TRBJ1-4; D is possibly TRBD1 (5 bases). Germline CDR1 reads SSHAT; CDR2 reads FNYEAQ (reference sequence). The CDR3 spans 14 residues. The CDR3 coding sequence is TGTGCTAGCAGCTTAGGAGGGGTTGGGGAAAAACTGTTTTTT. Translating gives CASSLGGVGEKLFF.

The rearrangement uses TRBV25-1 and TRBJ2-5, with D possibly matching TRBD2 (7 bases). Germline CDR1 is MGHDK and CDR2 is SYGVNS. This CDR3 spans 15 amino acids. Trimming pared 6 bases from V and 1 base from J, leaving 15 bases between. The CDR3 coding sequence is TGTGCCAGCAGCGTAGGGGGGGCCCGCCAAGAGACCCAGTACTTC. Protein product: CASSVGGARQETQYF.

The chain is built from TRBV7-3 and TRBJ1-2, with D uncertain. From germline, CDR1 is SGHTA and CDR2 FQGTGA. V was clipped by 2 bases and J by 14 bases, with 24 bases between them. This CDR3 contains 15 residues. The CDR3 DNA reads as TGTGCCAGCAGCTTAGAACTGATAGGGAACACTGAAGCTACCTTC. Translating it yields CASSLELIGNTEATF.

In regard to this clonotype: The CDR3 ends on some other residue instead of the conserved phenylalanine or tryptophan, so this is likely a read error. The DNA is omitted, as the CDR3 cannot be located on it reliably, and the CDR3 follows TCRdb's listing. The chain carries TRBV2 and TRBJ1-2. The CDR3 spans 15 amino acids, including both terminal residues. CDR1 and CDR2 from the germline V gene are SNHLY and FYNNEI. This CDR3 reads CASKLLSGTTMSSSS.

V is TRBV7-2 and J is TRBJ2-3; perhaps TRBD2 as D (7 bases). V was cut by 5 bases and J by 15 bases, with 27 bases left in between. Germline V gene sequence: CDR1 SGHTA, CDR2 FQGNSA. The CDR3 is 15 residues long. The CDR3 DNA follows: TGTGCCAGCAGCCCATCTCGCGGAGGCGGGGGCAATGGCTATTTT. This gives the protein CASSPSRGGGGNGYF. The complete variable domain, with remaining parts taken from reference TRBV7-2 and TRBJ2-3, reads GAGVSQSPSNKVTEKGKDVELRCDPISGHTALYWYRQSLGQGLEFLIYFQGNSAPDKSGLPSDRFSAERTGGSVSTLTIQRTQQEDSAVYLCASSPSRGGGGNGYFGPGTRLTVL.

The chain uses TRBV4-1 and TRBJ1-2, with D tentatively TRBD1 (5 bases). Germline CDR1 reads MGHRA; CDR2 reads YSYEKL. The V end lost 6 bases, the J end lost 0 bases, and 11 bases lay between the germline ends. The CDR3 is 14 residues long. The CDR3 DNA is TGCGCCAGCAGTTTAGTAGGGGCTAACTATGGCTACACCTTC. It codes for CASSLVGANYGYTF.

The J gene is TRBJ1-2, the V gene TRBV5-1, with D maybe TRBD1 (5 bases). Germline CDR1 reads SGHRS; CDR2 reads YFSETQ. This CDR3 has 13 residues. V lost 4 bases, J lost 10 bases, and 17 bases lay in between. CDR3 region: CASSTEAGRTYTF. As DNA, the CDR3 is TGCGCCAGCAGCACAGAAGCGGGACGCACCTACACCTTC.

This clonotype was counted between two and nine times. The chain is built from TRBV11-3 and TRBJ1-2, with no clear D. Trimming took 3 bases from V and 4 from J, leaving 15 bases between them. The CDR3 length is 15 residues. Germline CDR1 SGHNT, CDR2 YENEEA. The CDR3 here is CASSLTRGAGYGYTF. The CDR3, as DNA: TGTGCCAGCAGCTTGACTCGAGGCGCCGGCTATGGCTACACCTTC.

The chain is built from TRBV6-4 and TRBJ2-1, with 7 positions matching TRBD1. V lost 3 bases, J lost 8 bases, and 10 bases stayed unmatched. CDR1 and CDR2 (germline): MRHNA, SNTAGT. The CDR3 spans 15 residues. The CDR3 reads CASSDRAGGLYEQFF. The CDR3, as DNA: TGTGCCAGCAGTGATCGGGCAGGGGGTTTGTATGAGCAGTTCTTC.

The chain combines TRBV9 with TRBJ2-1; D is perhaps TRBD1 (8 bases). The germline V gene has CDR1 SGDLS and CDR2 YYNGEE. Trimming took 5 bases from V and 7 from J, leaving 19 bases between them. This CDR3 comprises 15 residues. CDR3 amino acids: CASSLVTGGANEQFF. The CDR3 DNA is TGTGCCAGCAGTTTAGTCACAGGGGGGGCGAATGAGCAGTTCTTC.